This TCR beta chain was captured in a study of T cells in Graves' hyperthyroidism and ophthalmopathy. At the level of the study: At initial diagnosis, before any treatment had begun, peripheral blood was obtained.

TCR beta CDR3 regions were amplified from RNA transcripts. RT-PCR in the first round (using the HTBI primer set) targeted the TCR CDR3. TCRdb used MiXCR to reprocess the multiplex PCR reads, holding one entry per CDR3 protein. The repertoire holds 250,000 to 300,000 distinct CDR3 sequences, with over 12% as singletons. A few counts support this clonotype. The V end was cut by 5 bases, the J end by 4 bases, with 11 bases between. Germline-derived CDR1 and CDR2 are MNHEY and SMNVEV (reference sequence). The CDR3 extends over 14 amino acids. A patient was excluded if there was uncontrolled infection, other autoimmune disease, pregnancy or lactation.

Sequencing was carried out using blood. J is TRBJ2-2 and V is TRBV27; D may be TRBD1 or TRBD2 (5 bases each). The clonotype comes from a woman aged 45-59 years with Graves' hyperthyroidism that later progressed to Graves' ophthalmopathy. The DNA of the CDR3 is TGTGCCAGCAGTCCCGGGACGACCACCGGGGAGCTGTTTTTT. Translating gives CASSPGTTTGELFF.